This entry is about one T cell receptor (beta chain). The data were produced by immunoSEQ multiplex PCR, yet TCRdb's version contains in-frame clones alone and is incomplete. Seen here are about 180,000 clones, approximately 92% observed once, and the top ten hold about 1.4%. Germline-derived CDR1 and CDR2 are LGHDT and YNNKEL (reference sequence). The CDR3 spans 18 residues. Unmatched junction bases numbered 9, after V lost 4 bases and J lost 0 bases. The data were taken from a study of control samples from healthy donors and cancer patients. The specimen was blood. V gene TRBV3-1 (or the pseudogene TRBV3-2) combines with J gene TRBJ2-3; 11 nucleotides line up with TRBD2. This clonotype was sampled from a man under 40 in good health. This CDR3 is CASSRRPSGRLSTDTQYF. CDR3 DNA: TGTGCCAGCAGCCGGAGGCCTAGCGGGAGGCTGAGCACAGATACGCAGTATTTT.